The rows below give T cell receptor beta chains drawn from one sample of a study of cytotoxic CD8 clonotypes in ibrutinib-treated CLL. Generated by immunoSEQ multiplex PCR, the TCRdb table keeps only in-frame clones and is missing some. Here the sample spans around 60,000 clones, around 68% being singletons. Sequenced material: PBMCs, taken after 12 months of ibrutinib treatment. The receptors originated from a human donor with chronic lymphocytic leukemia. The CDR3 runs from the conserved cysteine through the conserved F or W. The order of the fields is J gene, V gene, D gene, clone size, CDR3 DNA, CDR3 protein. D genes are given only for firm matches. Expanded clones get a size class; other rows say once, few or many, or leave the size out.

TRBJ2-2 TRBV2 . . TGTGCCAGCAAGGGAGATCTGGGGATCGGGGAGCTGTTTTTT CASKGDLGIGELFF
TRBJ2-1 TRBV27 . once TGTGCCAGCAGTTTATCCCAACTAACGGAACAGTTCTTC CASSLSQLTEQFF
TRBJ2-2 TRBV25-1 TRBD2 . TGTGCCAGCAGTAGGACTAGTGGGAGACACACCGGGGAGCTGTTTTTT CASSRTSGRHTGELFF
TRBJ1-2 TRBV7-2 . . TGTGCCAGCAGCCCAGGTCAGGGTGCTGGCTACACCTTC CASSPGQGAGYTF
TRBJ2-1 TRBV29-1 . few TGCAGCGTTGACTACCGGCGGGTTTCCTACAATGAGCAGTTCTTC CSVDYRRVSYNEQFF
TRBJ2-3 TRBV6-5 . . TGTGCCAGCAGCCTAAAGGGGTACAACACAGATACGCAGTATTTT CASSLKGYNTDTQYF
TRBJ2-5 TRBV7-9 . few TGTGCCAGCAGCCCGAGAGACGTATGGGAGACCCAGTACTTC CASSPRDVWETQYF
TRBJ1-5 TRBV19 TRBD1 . TGTGCCAGTAGAGGGACAGGAGGGAAGCAGCCCCAGCATTTT CASRGTGGKQPQHF
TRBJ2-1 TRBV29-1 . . TGCAGCGTTATGTTCCAGAGCTCCTACAATGAGCAGTTCTTC CSVMFQSSYNEQFF
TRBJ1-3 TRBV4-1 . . TGCGCCAGCAGCCAAGATCCCGGACCCGGTACTAGGGCAAACACCATATATTTT CASSQDPGPGTRANTIYF
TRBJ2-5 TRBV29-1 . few TGCAGCGCTAGGCGGGAAGAGACCCAGTACTTC CSARREETQYF
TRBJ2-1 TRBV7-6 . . TGTGCCAGCAGCTTAGCGCTTCTCTCTCCCTACAATGAGCAGTTCTTC CASSLALLSPYNEQFF
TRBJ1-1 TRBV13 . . TGTGCCAGCAGCTTTTACGCCGCCTCTGAAGCTTTCTTT CASSFYAASEAFF
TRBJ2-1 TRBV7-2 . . TGTGCCAGCAGCCCCGGGATCCGTGAGCAGTTCTTC CASSPGIREQFF
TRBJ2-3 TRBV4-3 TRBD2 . TGCGCCAGCAGCCAAGAGGGCGGGAGGGCCTTTGGAGATACGCAGTATTTT CASSQEGGRAFGDTQYF
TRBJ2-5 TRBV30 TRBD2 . TGTGCCTGGAGTCCGGGACTAGCGGAACAAGAGACCCAGTACTTC CAWSPGLAEQETQYF
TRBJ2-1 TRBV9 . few TGTGCCAGCAGCGTAGATTGGGACTCTTACAATGAGCAGTTCTTC CASSVDWDSYNEQFF
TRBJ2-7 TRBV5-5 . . TGTGCCAGCAGCTTGGCAGGCAGCGGCGGCCCGTTCGAGCAGTACTTC CASSLAGSGGPFEQYF
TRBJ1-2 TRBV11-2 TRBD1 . TGTGCCAGCAGCCCCCGGACAGGGGTTTATGGCTACACCTTC CASSPRTGVYGYTF
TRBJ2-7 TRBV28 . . TGTGCCAGCGTTCCCGCCGACAGGAGGGGGTGGGAGCAGTACTTC CASVPADRRGWEQYF
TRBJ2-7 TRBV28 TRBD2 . TGTGCCTGTGTGAGCGGGAGCATCTCCTACGAGCAGTACTTC CACVSGSISYEQYF
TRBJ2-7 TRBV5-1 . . TGCGCCAGCAGCTTAGGGACAAAATACGAGCAGTACTTC CASSLGTKYEQYF